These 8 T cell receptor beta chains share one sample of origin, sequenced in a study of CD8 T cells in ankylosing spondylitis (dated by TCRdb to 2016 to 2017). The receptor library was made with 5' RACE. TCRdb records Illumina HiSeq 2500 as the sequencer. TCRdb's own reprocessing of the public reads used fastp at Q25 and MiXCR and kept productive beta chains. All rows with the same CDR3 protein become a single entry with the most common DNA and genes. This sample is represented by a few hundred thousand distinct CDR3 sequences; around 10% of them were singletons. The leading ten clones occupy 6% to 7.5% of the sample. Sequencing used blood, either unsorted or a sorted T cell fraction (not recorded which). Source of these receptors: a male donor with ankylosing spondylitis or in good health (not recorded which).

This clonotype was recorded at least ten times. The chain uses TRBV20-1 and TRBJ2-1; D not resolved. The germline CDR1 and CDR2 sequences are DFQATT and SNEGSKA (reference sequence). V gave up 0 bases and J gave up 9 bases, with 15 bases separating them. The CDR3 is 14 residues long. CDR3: CSARDGGDAGEQFF. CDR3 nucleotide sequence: TGCAGTGCTAGAGATGGTGGAGACGCCGGTGAGCAGTTCTTC.

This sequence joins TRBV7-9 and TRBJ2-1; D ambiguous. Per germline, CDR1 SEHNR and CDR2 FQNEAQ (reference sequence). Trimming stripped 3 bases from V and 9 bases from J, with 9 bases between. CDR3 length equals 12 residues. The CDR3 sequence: CASSLVVSEQFF. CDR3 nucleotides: TGTGCCAGCAGCTTGGTAGTGTCTGAGCAGTTCTTC.

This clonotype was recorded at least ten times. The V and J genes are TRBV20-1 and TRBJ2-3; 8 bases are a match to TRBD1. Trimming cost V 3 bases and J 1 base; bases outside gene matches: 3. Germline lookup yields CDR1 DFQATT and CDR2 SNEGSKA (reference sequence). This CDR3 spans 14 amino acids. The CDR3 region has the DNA TGCAGTGCTAGGGACAGGGTGGGCACAGATACGCAGTATTTT. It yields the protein CSARDRVGTDTQYF.

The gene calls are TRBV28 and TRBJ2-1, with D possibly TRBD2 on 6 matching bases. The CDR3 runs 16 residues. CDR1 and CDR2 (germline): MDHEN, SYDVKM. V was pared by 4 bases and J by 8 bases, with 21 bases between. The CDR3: CASSSRAAGHFDEQFF. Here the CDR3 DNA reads TGTGCCAGCAGTTCCCGGGCCGCGGGGCATTTTGATGAGCAGTTCTTC. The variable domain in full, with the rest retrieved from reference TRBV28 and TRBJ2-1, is DVKVTQSSRYLVKRTGEKVFLECVQDMDHENMFWYRQDPGLGLRLIYFSYDVKMKEKGDIPEGYSVSREKKERFSLILESASTNQTSMYLCASSSRAAGHFDEQFFGPGTRLTVL.

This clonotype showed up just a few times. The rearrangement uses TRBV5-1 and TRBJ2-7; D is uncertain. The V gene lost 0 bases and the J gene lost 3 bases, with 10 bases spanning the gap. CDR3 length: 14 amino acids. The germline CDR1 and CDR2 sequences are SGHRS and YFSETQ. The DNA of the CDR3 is TGCGCCAGCAGCTTGGTTGGACGGAACTACGAGCAGTACTTC. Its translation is CASSLVGRNYEQYF.

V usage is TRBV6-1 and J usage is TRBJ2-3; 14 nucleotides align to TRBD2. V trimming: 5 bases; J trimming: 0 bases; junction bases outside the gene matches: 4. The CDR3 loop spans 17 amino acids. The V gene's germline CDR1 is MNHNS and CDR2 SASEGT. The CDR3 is CASSPRLAGGSTDTQYF. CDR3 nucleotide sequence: TGTGCCAGCAGTCCCAGACTAGCGGGGGGGAGCACAGATACGCAGTATTTT.

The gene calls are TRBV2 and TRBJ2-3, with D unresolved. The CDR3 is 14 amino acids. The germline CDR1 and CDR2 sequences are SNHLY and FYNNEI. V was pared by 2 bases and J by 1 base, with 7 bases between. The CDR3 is CASSEWSGTDTQYF. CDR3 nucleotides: TGTGCCAGCAGTGAATGGTCCGGCACAGATACGCAGTATTTT.

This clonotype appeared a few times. In DNA, the CDR3 is TGTGCCAGCAGTGTGGACAGGGGGCCTGGAAACACCATATATTTT. Protein product: CASSVDRGPGNTIYF. V gene TRBV6-1 combines with J gene TRBJ1-3, with 11 bases aligning to TRBD1. There are 15 residues in the CDR3. Germline V lookup: CDR1 MNHNS, CDR2 SASEGT. V shed 4 bases, J shed 2 bases, and the junction held 1 base outside the gene matches.